This T cell receptor (beta chain) stems from a study of blood T cell repertoires in COVID-19 (dated by TCRdb to 2018 to 2020). For the wider study: Samples from collaborators originated in the United States, Italy and Spain and spanned both the acute and convalescent phases of COVID-19. The prospective study material was composed of cDNA or gDNA derived from T cells, B-cell-depleted T cells, or PBMCs. Subjects who had been exposed to COVID-19, were actively infected with it, or had recovered from it provided the deeply sampled blood TCRbeta repertoires that made up the dataset. The repertoires were released in a freely available public database intended as a resource for research on the immune response to SARS-CoV-2. The samples were drawn from two sources: the first 160 participants of the ongoing ImmuneRACE study, and 1,200 or so subjects contributed by 6 global collaborators. The sample metadata nearly always contained a de-identified subject ID, COVID-19 status, age in years and sex. Where HLA class I and class II types were available, the types were taken from metadata supplied by the sample provider, not from assay-based typing. Results the study describes overall, beyond this receptor: Clinical and demographic metadata were provided uncurated, with the amount varying by source and participant.

Cut back by 4 bases and 9 bases, the V and J ends lie 21 bases apart. The CDR3 starts with the cysteine, ends with the phenylalanine, and has 15 residues. Only the CDR3 portion is preserved as DNA: 45 bases, with reading frame beginning at the first base. In the germline V gene (reference sequence), CDR1 corresponds to SGHNT and CDR2 to YYREEE. Enrolling through a virtual design, the prospective study's participants ranged in age from roughly 18 to 89 years and lived across 24 United States geographic areas. In the prospective study, cohorts were assigned on the basis of participant-reported clinical history obtained from a screening survey and a study questionnaire. Recovered participants in ImmuneRACE Cohort 3 were defined as having two consecutive negative NP/OP PCR tests, clearance from a healthcare professional, or resolution of symptoms. Mobile phlebotomists in the prospective study collected whole blood, serum and a nasopharyngeal or oropharyngeal swab from every participant. Over a roughly two-month period, participants in the prospective study had the option of providing additional blood draws and questionnaires. Prospective study blood samples were shipped either frozen or at room temperature before DNA extraction.

TCRbeta CDR3 regions were amplified from genomic DNA using the immunoSEQ Assay, a bias-controlled multiplex PCR. On the study's bioinformatics: The number of nucleated cells in each sample was estimated by amplification of reference gene primers within the assay. To quantify the absolute abundance of each unique TCRbeta CDR3 rearrangement, sequence reads were collapsed and filtered. For each sample, productive Simpson clonality was calculated as the square root of Simpson's diversity index over productive rearrangements. TCRdb mirrors the immuneACCESS table, restricted to in-frame sequences. Some clones are absent from its copies; in checked studies, under half trace to an unresolved V gene, and the reason for the others is unknown. Clone size and V and J calls were adopted from that table, with D and trimming inferred from the DNA. In all, the sample holds approximately 230,000 clones, and approximately 80% of those were seen once. The top ten clones comprise approximately 16% of the sample.

Of note for this clone: The antigen this receptor binds is unknown. Base qualities are missing; no much larger clone stands one base away.

The chain is encoded by TRBV5-4 joined to TRBJ2-3; the D gene is perhaps TRBD2, on 7 matching bases. Sequences were obtained from PBMCs or T cells enriched from blood (not recorded which). This clonotype was sampled from a man in his forties who had recovered from COVID-19. The DNA sequence follows: TGTGCCAGCAGCCGAGGACTAGAGGGGGGGGGAACGCAGTATTTT. Its translation is CASSRGLEGGGTQYF.